This T cell receptor (beta chain) was documented in a study of blood T cell repertoires in COVID-19. Study overall: Both acute and convalescent COVID-19 samples were obtained from the United States, Italy and Spain. PBMCs, B-cell-depleted T cells, or T cells were the source of the cDNA or gDNA that made up the material.

Under the authors' procedure: Amplifying reference gene primers gave estimates of nucleated cell counts. Measured with immunoSEQ multiplex PCR; TCRdb has only the in-frame clones, and not every one. The D gene and trimming were derived from the DNA, and the V and J assignments and clone size from that table. The sample has more than 80,000 clones; around 83% are singletons. CDR1 GTSNPN and CDR2 SVGIG come from the germline V gene (reference sequence). The CDR3 contains 15 residues. Trimming shortened V by 2 bases and J by 8 bases, and 18 bases separated the two germline ends. The source of this sequence is a woman aged 70-85 years with acute or convalescent COVID-19. The chain recombines TRBV30 with TRBJ1-4; D is possibly TRBD1 (6 bases). Sequencing was carried out using peripheral blood. CDR3 bases: TGTGCCTGGAGTCCCCCCCGGGACAAGGACGAAAAACTGTTTTTT. Translated: CAWSPPRDKDEKLFF.